The 27 T cell receptor beta chains listed next were all sequenced from one sample in a study of PD-1 blockade in classical Hodgkin lymphoma. TCRdb's table, derived via immunoSEQ multiplex PCR, lists solely in-frame clones and lacks some. The sample lists around 92,000 clones, approximately 83% occurring once. Time point: cycle 4 day 1 (C4D1), after 5 to 7 weeks of nivolumab. Every patient was affected by relapse after autologous stem cell transplantation, while exposure to brentuximab vedotin was not uniform. The specimen comprised peripheral blood mononuclear cells (PBMCs), sampled before the fourth cycle of nivolumab. The receptors here all came from a human donor with classical Hodgkin lymphoma.

V usage is TRBV30 and J usage is TRBJ1-2; TRBD1 aligns across 10 bases. Germline CDR1 is GTSNPN and CDR2 is SVGIG (reference sequence). This CDR3 region has 14 residues. Germline trimming cut 3 bases from V and 2 bases from J; bases unmatched to any gene: 3. This CDR3 is CAWRDRGDNYGYTF. In DNA form, the CDR3 reads TGTGCCTGGAGGGACAGGGGGGACAACTATGGCTACACCTTC.

The chain couples TRBV27 to TRBJ1-5; no definite D call. Trimming removed 3 bases at V and 2 bases at J, with 11 bases between. CDR3 size: 15 residues. The germline CDR1 and CDR2 sequences are MNHEY and SMNVEV (reference sequence). This CDR3 is CASSFYSGGNQPQHF. The CDR3 DNA reads TGTGCCAGCAGTTTTTATTCGGGTGGCAATCAGCCCCAGCATTTT.

The genes are TRBV7-8 and TRBJ1-1; the D is unclear. The germline V and J ends were trimmed by 5 bases and 8 bases, with 15 bases remaining between them. CDR1 and CDR2 from the germline V gene are SGHVS and FQNEAQ. The CDR3 spans 13 residues. The CDR3 nucleotides read TGTGCCAGCAGCCCCAGCGGACTCTCCGAAGCTTTCTTT. Residues: CASSPSGLSEAFF.

J is TRBJ2-1 and V is TRBV11-3; D tentatively fits TRBD1 or TRBD2 (5 bases each). Germline V lookup: CDR1 SGHNT, CDR2 YENEEA. V gave up 6 bases and J gave up 0 bases, with 12 bases separating them. This CDR3 comprises 15 residues. CDR3 DNA sequence: TGTGCCAGCAGTAGGGACCCGACCTCCTACAATGAGCAGTTCTTC. As protein: CASSRDPTSYNEQFF.

The rearrangement joins TRBV18 to TRBJ1-1; D is perhaps TRBD1 (6 bases). The CDR3 consists of 14 residues. The germline V and J ends were trimmed by 3 bases and 4 bases, with 12 bases remaining between them. The germline V gene has CDR1 KGHSH and CDR2 LQKENI. CDR3 amino acids: CASSPDRVVTEAFF. The CDR3 DNA is TGTGCCAGCTCACCGGACAGAGTGGTCACTGAAGCTTTCTTT.

This clone turned up a few times. The V gene is TRBV19, the J gene TRBJ1-5, with no clear D. CDR3 length equals 15 residues. V lost 0 bases, J lost 4 bases, and 10 bases lay in between. In germline, CDR1 is LNHDA, CDR2 SQIVND (reference sequence). The CDR3 sequence is CASSIETARNQPQHF. The CDR3 DNA follows: TGTGCCAGTAGTATAGAAACAGCCCGTAATCAGCCCCAGCATTTT.

This sequence joins TRBV18 and TRBJ2-1; 9 bases fit TRBD1. Germline V gene sequence: CDR1 KGHSH, CDR2 LQKENI. V was pared by 5 bases and J by 5 bases, with 7 bases of the junction left unmatched. CDR3 size: 15 residues. For the CDR3, the DNA is TGTGCCAGCTCAACGCTGGGACAGGGTAACAATGAGCAGTTCTTC. It is translated as CASSTLGQGNNEQFF. Drawing the rest from reference TRBV18 and TRBJ2-1, the complete variable domain is NAGVMQNPRHLVRRRGQEARLRCSPMKGHSHVYWYRQLPEEGLKFMVYLQKENIIDESGMPKERFSAEFPKEGPSILRIQQVVRGDSAAYFCASSTLGQGNNEQFFGPGTRLTVL.

This sequence joins TRBV18 and TRBJ2-7; the D gene could be TRBD1 or TRBD2 (5 bases each). The germline gives CDR1 KGHSH, CDR2 LQKENI. The germline V and J ends were trimmed by 4 bases and 0 bases, with 16 bases remaining between them. The CDR3 totals 16 residues. The CDR3 region is CASSLVRDARSYEQYF. CDR3 nucleotides: TGTGCCAGCTCACTAGTCCGGGACGCCCGCTCCTACGAGCAGTACTTC.

The chain links TRBV2 to TRBJ2-2; D uncertain. CDR3 length equals 14 residues. The V end lost 7 bases, the J end lost 4 bases, and 13 bases lay between the germline ends. Germline loops: CDR1 SNHLY, CDR2 FYNNEI. The CDR3 sequence is CASNRGSATGELFF. CDR3 nucleotides: TGTGCCAGCAATAGAGGCTCCGCCACCGGGGAGCTGTTTTTT. Full variable domain (outside the CDR3, taken from reference TRBV2 and TRBJ2-2): EPEVTQTPSHQVTQMGQEVILRCVPISNHLYFYWYRQILGQKVEFLVSFYNNEISEKSEIFDDQFSVERPDGSNFTLKIRSTKLEDSAMYFCASNRGSATGELFFGEGSRLTVL.

The chain employs TRBV7-8 and TRBJ2-2; possible D gene TRBD2, 5 bases. V lost 6 bases to trimming and J lost 4 bases, with 12 bases between them. The CDR3 length is 14 residues. Germline V gene data show CDR1 as SGHVS and CDR2 as FQNEAQ. This CDR3 is CASRVLATTGELFF. Here the CDR3 DNA reads TGTGCCAGCAGAGTATTAGCGACCACCGGGGAGCTGTTTTTT.

The chain recombines TRBV19 with TRBJ1-2; D is perhaps TRBD1 (5 bases). V shed 10 bases and J shed 2 bases, with 11 bases lying between them. CDR3 length: 12 amino acids. Germline V gene sequence: CDR1 LNHDA, CDR2 SQIVND (reference sequence). This CDR3 is CATGTGNYGYTF. CDR3 DNA: TGTGCCACCGGGACGGGAAACTATGGCTACACCTTC.

The rearrangement links TRBV19 to TRBJ1-2; tentatively, D is TRBD1 (5 bases). Per the germline V gene, CDR1 is LNHDA and CDR2 is SQIVND (reference sequence). V gave up 10 bases and J gave up 7 bases, with 16 bases separating them. The CDR3 runs 12 residues. The CDR3: CATQRGFLGYTF. As DNA, the CDR3 is TGTGCCACCCAGAGGGGATTCCTTGGCTACACCTTC. Full variable domain (remainder filled in from reference TRBV19 and TRBJ1-2): DGGITQSPKYLFRKEGQNVTLSCEQNLNHDAMYWYRQDPGQGLRLIYYSQIVNDFQKGDIAEGYSVSREKKESFPLTVTSAQKNPTAFYLCATQRGFLGYTFGSGTRLTVV.

V is TRBV9 and J is TRBJ2-7, with 7 nucleotides matching TRBD1. CDR1 SGDLS and CDR2 YYNGEE come from the germline V gene. Trimming took 4 bases from V and 5 from J; bases not matched to a gene: 9. This CDR3 comprises 14 residues. CDR3: CASSPRGFAHEQYF. In DNA, the CDR3 is TGTGCCAGCAGCCCCAGGGGGTTTGCCCACGAGCAGTACTTC.

The genes are TRBV28 and TRBJ2-7; no reliable D call. There are 13 residues in the CDR3. Trimming shortened V by 3 bases and J by 2 bases, and 8 bases separated the two germline ends. The V gene's germline CDR1 is MDHEN and CDR2 SYDVKM. The CDR3 sequence: CASSFTVPYEQYF. The CDR3 nucleotides are TGTGCCAGCAGTTTTACGGTACCCTACGAGCAGTACTTC.

V and J are TRBV14 and TRBJ1-2, with D unclear. V lost 0 bases to trimming and J lost 4 bases, with 21 bases between them. CDR1 and CDR2 from the germline V gene are SGHDN and FVKESK. The length of the CDR3 is 18 residues. CDR3 in amino acids: CASSQDTGWLRRSYGYTF. The CDR3 nucleotides are TGTGCCAGCAGCCAAGATACCGGTTGGTTACGGAGGAGCTATGGCTACACCTTC.

The CDR3 loop reads CAGWGQGSYGYTF. The CDR3 coding sequence is TGTGCCGGATGGGGACAGGGGAGCTATGGCTACACCTTC. The chain employs TRBV28 and TRBJ1-2; 10 nucleotides align to TRBD1. V trimming: 11 bases; J trimming: 4 bases; junction bases outside the gene matches: 7. Looked up from germline, CDR1 is MDHEN and CDR2 is SYDVKM. The CDR3 runs to 13 residues.

The J gene is TRBJ2-3, the V gene TRBV5-1; D might be TRBD1 or TRBD2, each matching 5 bases. The CDR3 is 15 residues long. Germline CDR1 and CDR2: SGHRS and YFSETQ. Deletions cut 0 bases from V and 2 bases from J, with 10 bases between. The CDR3, as DNA: TGCGCCAGCAGCTTGGAGGGGAGATACACAGATACGCAGTATTTT. This encodes CASSLEGRYTDTQYF.

The chain is built from TRBV2 and TRBJ1-2; TRBD1 agrees at 7 bases. The CDR3 sequence is 14 residues long. Unmatched junction bases numbered 4, after V lost 6 bases and J lost 0 bases. Germline loops: CDR1 SNHLY, CDR2 FYNNEI. CDR3 loop: CASRRGQTNYGYTF. The CDR3 DNA sequence: TGTGCCAGCAGGAGGGGACAGACTAACTATGGCTACACCTTC.

This clone was observed a handful of times. This rearrangement joins TRBV28 to TRBJ1-2; no clear D. V lost 11 bases and J lost 2, with 12 bases in between. The germline V gene encodes CDR1 MDHEN and CDR2 SYDVKM. The CDR3 length is 12 residues. CDR3 sequence reads: CAGSTVNYGYTF. For the CDR3, the DNA is TGTGCCGGTTCCACGGTGAACTATGGCTACACCTTC.

This sequence joins TRBV7-2 and TRBJ2-7; no firm D call. CDR1 SGHTA and CDR2 FQGNSA come from the germline V gene. V dropped 5 bases and J dropped 7 bases, with 21 bases sitting between them. The CDR3 covers 15 residues. As DNA, the CDR3 is TGTGCCAGCAGCCCAGAGGCTTCCAGTATCAGGGAGCAGTACTTC. Protein product: CASSPEASSIREQYF.

The chain is built from TRBV7-2 and TRBJ2-7; TRBD2 aligns across 9 bases. The CDR3 runs to 14 residues. With V trimmed by 1 base and J by 5 bases, 3 bases remained unmatched. CDR1 is SGHTA, CDR2 FQGNSA, per germline. This CDR3 reads CASSLGGRADEQYF. CDR3 nucleotides: TGTGCCAGCAGCTTAGGCGGGAGGGCCGACGAGCAGTACTTC.

The chain is built from TRBV27 and TRBJ2-5, with D perhaps given as TRBD1 or TRBD2 (6 bases each). CDR1 and CDR2 from the germline V gene are MNHEY and SMNVEV (reference sequence). There are 17 residues in the CDR3. Deletions cut 0 bases from V and 4 bases from J, with 18 bases between. CDR3 residues: CASSLSGGVGYTETQYF. The CDR3, as DNA: TGTGCCAGCAGTTTATCCGGGGGCGTCGGCTACACAGAGACCCAGTACTTC.

This chain connects TRBV14 to TRBJ1-3; 9 nucleotides align to TRBD1. The CDR3 covers 16 residues. V was pared by 1 base and J by 7 bases, with 8 bases of the junction left unmatched. The germline V gene encodes CDR1 SGHDN and CDR2 FVKESK. CDR3: CASSQVGTGMKNTIYF. The CDR3 DNA reads as TGTGCCAGCAGCCAAGTCGGGACAGGGATGAAGAACACCATATATTTT.

This chain joins TRBV18 and TRBJ2-7, with 9 bases that match TRBD1. CDR1 and CDR2 (germline): KGHSH, LQKENI. Trimming cost V 3 bases and J 6 bases; bases outside gene matches: 9. CDR3 length equals 15 residues. The CDR3 DNA follows: TGTGCCAGCTCACCTAAGACAGGGGGAGGCGCCGAGCAGTACTTC. Encoded protein: CASSPKTGGGAEQYF. Full variable domain (rest looked up from reference TRBV18 and TRBJ2-7): NAGVMQNPRHLVRRRGQEARLRCSPMKGHSHVYWYRQLPEEGLKFMVYLQKENIIDESGMPKERFSAEFPKEGPSILRIQQVVRGDSAAYFCASSPKTGGGAEQYFGPGTRLTVT.

This chain uses TRBV5-1 with TRBJ2-7, with D unclear. The CDR3 extends over 14 amino acids. CDR1 is SGHRS, CDR2 YFSETQ, per germline. Between the trimmed V and J ends, which lost 5 bases and 5 bases, there was a span of 17 bases. This chain's CDR3 is CASRYTADLNEQYF. The CDR3 nucleotides read TGCGCCAGCAGGTACACCGCCGACCTGAACGAGCAGTACTTC.

The chain recombines TRBV9 with TRBJ2-1; the D call may be TRBD1 or TRBD2 (5 bases each). Germline V gives CDR1 SGDLS, CDR2 YYNGEE. Deletions cut 2 bases from V and 9 bases from J, with 15 bases between. The CDR3 is made up of 14 amino acids. This chain's CDR3 is CASSVGRELGEQFF. The CDR3 coding sequence is TGTGCCAGCAGCGTGGGCAGGGAGTTAGGTGAGCAGTTCTTC. The full variable domain, with the rest looked up from reference TRBV9 and TRBJ2-1, is DSGVTQTPKHLITATGQRVTLRCSPRSGDLSVYWYQQSLDQGLQFLIQYYNGEERAKGNILERFSAQQFPDLHSELNLSSLELGDSALYFCASSVGRELGEQFFGPGTRLTVL.

This clone was counted once. The V gene is TRBV15, the J gene TRBJ2-5, with 13 bases lining up with TRBD2. Trimming cost V 4 bases and J 4 bases; bases outside gene matches: 6. This CDR3 spans 16 amino acids. Looked up from germline, CDR1 is LNHNV and CDR2 is YYDKDF (reference sequence). The CDR3 DNA is TGTGCCACCAGCAAAGGACTAGCGGGAGCGGGAGAGACCCAGTACTTC. It codes for CATSKGLAGAGETQYF. Complete variable domain (other parts from reference TRBV15 and TRBJ2-5): DAMVIQNPRYQVTQFGKPVTLSCSQTLNHNVMYWYQQKSSQAPKLLFHYYDKDFNNEADTPDNFQSRRPNTSFCFLDIRSPGLGDTAMYLCATSKGLAGAGETQYFGPGTRLLVL.